Shown below are 24 T cell receptor beta chains from a single sample sequenced in a study of blood T cell repertoires in COVID-19. This table comes from immunoSEQ multiplex PCR, and its TCRdb copy is limited to in-frame clones, with some not included. The sample yields around 60,000 clones, approximately 80% seen once. Sequenced: peripheral blood. These receptors were collected from a woman older than 75 with acute or convalescent COVID-19.

This clone appeared a single time. This sequence joins TRBV6-5 and TRBJ1-1; TRBD1 agrees at 10 bases. Germline V gives CDR1 MNHEY, CDR2 SVGAGI. The CDR3 loop spans 15 amino acids. Germline trimming cut 4 bases from V and 5 bases from J; bases unmatched to any gene: 7. CDR3 protein: CASSSMTGGTTEAFF. The CDR3 DNA sequence: TGTGCCAGCAGTTCGATGACAGGGGGCACAACTGAAGCTTTCTTT.

The chain employs TRBV6-2 or TRBV6-3 and TRBJ2-1; 10 bases map to TRBD2. Germline-derived CDR1 and CDR2 are MNHEY and SVGEGT. Trimming at V came to 0 bases and at J to 5 bases, leaving 16 bases not matched to a gene. This CDR3 has 20 residues. This CDR3 reads CASSYSMRWNLAGDDNEQFF. In nucleotides, the CDR3 is TGTGCCAGCAGTTACTCGATGAGGTGGAACCTAGCGGGGGACGACAATGAGCAGTTCTTC.

V is TRBV19 and J is TRBJ1-2; D not resolved. V lost 3 bases and J lost 8, with 13 bases in between. Germline-derived CDR1 and CDR2 are LNHDA and SQIVND (reference sequence). CDR3 length equals 13 residues. The CDR3 region has the DNA TGTGCCAGTAGTATTGTGTACCCGAGCGGCTACACCTTC. The encoded protein is CASSIVYPSGYTF.

The V gene is TRBV24-1, the J gene TRBJ2-1; D possibly corresponds to TRBD2 (6 bases). Germline-derived CDR1 and CDR2 are KGHDR and SFDVKD. This CDR3 is built from 13 residues. Trimming stripped 3 bases from V and 7 bases from J, with 9 bases between. The CDR3 spells CATSDGGLNEQFF. The CDR3 DNA sequence: TGTGCCACCAGTGATGGGGGGTTAAATGAGCAGTTCTTC.

The V call is TRBV28, the J call TRBJ2-3, with 8 nucleotides matching TRBD2. Looked up from germline, CDR1 is MDHEN and CDR2 is SYDVKM. The junction had 4 bases not matched to a gene; V was cut back by 8 bases and J by 0 bases. This CDR3 is built from 14 residues. CDR3 sequence reads: CASGSSGSTDTQYF. In nucleotides, the CDR3 is TGTGCCAGCGGATCTAGCGGGAGCACAGATACGCAGTATTTT.

This clone was found a few times. V usage is TRBV5-1 and J usage is TRBJ2-7; D perhaps matches TRBD1 (6 bases). With 4 bases removed from V and 5 bases from J, the gap between germline ends came to 7 bases. Germline CDR1 reads SGHRS; CDR2 reads YFSETQ. CDR3 length equals 11 residues. The CDR3 bases are TGCGCCAGCAGCCCAGGGGACGAGCAGTACTTC. Translated: CASSPGDEQYF.

This chain links TRBV12-3 or TRBV12-4 with TRBJ1-1, with TRBD1 as a possible D gene (5 bases). This CDR3 contains 13 residues. V was clipped by 7 bases and J by 1 base, with 10 bases between them. The CDR3 spells CASTMGGNTEAFF. Here the CDR3 DNA reads TGTGCCAGCACCATGGGGGGGAACACTGAAGCTTTCTTT.

The J gene is TRBJ1-2, the V gene TRBV3-1 (or the pseudogene TRBV3-2); D perhaps matches TRBD1 (5 bases). The length of the CDR3 is 12 residues. Germline V gives CDR1 LGHDT, CDR2 YNNKEL (reference sequence). V was shortened by 5 bases and J by 2 bases, with 6 bases between the two germline ends. The CDR3 nucleotides read TGTGCCAGCAGCGACAGAAACTATGGCTACACCTTC. This encodes CASSDRNYGYTF.

The CDR3 DNA reads as TGCGCCAGCAGCTTGAATCTAGACAATGAGCAGTTCTTC. It translates to CASSLNLDNEQFF. J is TRBJ2-1 and V is TRBV5-1; no clear D gene. The CDR3 contains 13 residues. The V and J ends lost 1 base and 5 bases respectively, with 7 bases between them. CDR1 is SGHRS, CDR2 YFSETQ, per germline.

The V call is TRBV19, the J call TRBJ2-6; perhaps TRBD2 as D (5 bases). The CDR3 length is 19 residues. Between the trimmed V and J ends, which lost 4 bases and 0 bases, there was a span of 19 bases. Germline assignment: CDR1 LNHDA and CDR2 SQIVND (reference sequence). Written as DNA, the CDR3 is TGTGCCAGTAGTACCTCCACCGGAGGACTTAGCTCTGGGGCCAACGTCCTGACTTTC. Translating it yields CASSTSTGGLSSGANVLTF.

V gene TRBV5-1 combines with J gene TRBJ2-3; the match to TRBD2 covers 7 bases. Trimming cost V 1 base and J 8 bases; bases outside gene matches: 10. This CDR3 has 15 residues. CDR1 and CDR2 from the germline V gene are SGHRS and YFSETQ. The CDR3 DNA reads TGCGCCAGCAGCTTGAGCGGGGCAGTAGCAGGTACGCAGTATTTT. Protein product: CASSLSGAVAGTQYF.

J is TRBJ2-3 and V is TRBV15; 7 nucleotides agree with TRBD2. In germline, CDR1 is LNHNV, CDR2 YYDKDF (reference sequence). V was pared by 5 bases and J by 0 bases, with 8 bases of the junction left unmatched. This CDR3 is built from 16 residues. The CDR3 coding sequence is TGTGCCACCAGCGTACTAACTAGCGCGAGCACAGATACGCAGTATTTT. The encoded protein is CATSVLTSASTDTQYF.

As DNA, the CDR3 is TGCGCCAGCAGCTTGGACAGGGCCTACGAGCAGTACTTC. Amino acid sequence: CASSLDRAYEQYF. V and J are TRBV5-1 and TRBJ2-7, with a possible D match to TRBD1 (6 bases). Germline CDR1 reads SGHRS; CDR2 reads YFSETQ. Trimming pared 0 bases from V and 2 bases from J, leaving 6 bases between. The CDR3 contains 13 residues.

This chain uses TRBV30 with TRBJ1-2; the D gene is possibly TRBD1 (5 bases). Germline V CDR1 and CDR2: GTSNPN, SVGIG (reference sequence). V was pared by 3 bases and J by 0 bases, with 11 bases between. The CDR3 has 14 amino acids. Here the CDR3 reads CAWRMRGPNYGYTF. For the CDR3, the DNA is TGTGCCTGGAGAATGCGGGGCCCTAACTATGGCTACACCTTC.

The chain has TRBV19 and TRBJ1-6; no clear D gene. The germline V gene has CDR1 LNHDA and CDR2 SQIVND (reference sequence). The CDR3 runs to 14 residues. The ends were cut back, 3 bases at V and 8 bases at J, with 11 bases in the middle. The CDR3 nucleotides are TGTGCCAGTAGTATGACTCGGCTAGATTCACCCCTCCACTTT. Translated, it gives CASSMTRLDSPLHF.

The rearrangement links TRBV6-5 to TRBJ2-7; TRBD2 aligns across 12 bases. The germline CDR1 and CDR2 sequences are MNHEY and SVGAGI. The CDR3 runs to 15 residues. V trimming: 2 bases; J trimming: 3 bases; junction bases outside the gene matches: 2. Here the CDR3 DNA reads TGTGCCAGCAGTTACCTGACTAGCGGGGGCTACGAGCAGTACTTC. This encodes CASSYLTSGGYEQYF.

This chain joins TRBV5-1 and TRBJ1-2; 8 nucleotides match TRBD1. This CDR3 comprises 13 residues. Per the germline V gene, CDR1 is SGHRS and CDR2 is YFSETQ. V lost 4 bases, J lost 9 bases, and 8 bases stayed unmatched. This CDR3 reads CASSGGTGSSYTF. The DNA for the CDR3 is TGCGCCAGCAGCGGAGGGACAGGTTCCAGCTACACCTTC.

The table lists this clone with a count of one. This chain uses TRBV19 with TRBJ2-1; 7 nucleotides match TRBD2. J gave up 0 bases and V 3 bases, and 5 bases lay outside the gene matches. Germline CDR1 is LNHDA and CDR2 is SQIVND (reference sequence). The length of the CDR3 is 16 residues. The CDR3 is CASSILGGSSYNEQFF. The DNA of the CDR3 is TGTGCCAGTAGTATTCTCGGCGGGAGCTCCTACAATGAGCAGTTCTTC. The full variable domain, its missing parts supplied by reference TRBV19 and TRBJ2-1, is DGGITQSPKYLFRKEGQNVTLSCEQNLNHDAMYWYRQDPGQGLRLIYYSQIVNDFQKGDIAEGYSVSREKKESFPLTVTSAQKNPTAFYLCASSILGGSSYNEQFFGPGTRLTVL.

CDR3 nucleotides: TGTGCCAGCTCACAGGACAGGAACGAGCAGTACTTC. This codes for CASSQDRNEQYF. V and J are TRBV18 and TRBJ2-7, with 7 bases lining up with TRBD1. After removal of 4 bases from V and 5 bases from J, the junction contained 2 bases not matched to a gene. From germline, CDR1 is KGHSH and CDR2 LQKENI. The CDR3 sequence is 12 residues long.

The V call is TRBV7-8, the J call TRBJ2-2; 11 bases match TRBD2. The CDR3 totals 15 residues. J gave up 4 bases and V 5 bases, and 3 bases lay outside the gene matches. CDR1 is SGHVS, CDR2 FQNEAQ, per germline. CDR3 bases: TGTGCCAGCAGCCAGGGACTAGCGGTCACCGGGGAGCTGTTTTTT. It yields the protein CASSQGLAVTGELFF.

The CDR3 spells CSSGSKPNEQFF. The CDR3 DNA follows: TGCAGCAGCGGGAGCAAACCTAATGAGCAGTTCTTC. The V call is TRBV29-1, the J call TRBJ2-1; 8 positions agree with TRBD2. The CDR3 runs to 12 residues. Germline V gene sequence: CDR1 SQVTM, CDR2 ANQGSEA. V was clipped by 8 bases and J by 7 bases; unmatched bases: 7.

V gene TRBV7-2 combines with J gene TRBJ2-5; a possible D gene is TRBD2 (7 bases). The CDR3 extends over 14 amino acids. The V gene lost 0 bases and the J gene lost 5 bases, with 10 bases spanning the gap. Germline CDR1 is SGHTA and CDR2 is FQGNSA. The CDR3 coding sequence is TGTGCCAGCAGCTTAGCGGGGGGGCAGGAGACCCAGTACTTC. Translating gives CASSLAGGQETQYF.

The CDR3 is CASSRPGTRFVNEQFF. CDR3 DNA: TGTGCCAGCAGCCGTCCCGGGACTAGATTTGTCAATGAGCAGTTCTTC. J is TRBJ2-1 and V is TRBV11-2, with 8 bases matching TRBD2. Per the germline V gene, CDR1 is SGHAT and CDR2 is FQNNGV. This CDR3 comprises 16 residues. V shed 5 bases and J 6 bases; nucleotides not matched to a gene: 12.

The count of this clone is one. The rearrangement uses TRBV2 and TRBJ2-7; D perhaps matches TRBD1 (6 bases). Germline CDR1 is SNHLY and CDR2 is FYNNEI. Deletions cut 7 bases from V and 3 bases from J, with 16 bases between. The CDR3 is 14 amino acids. CDR3 coding DNA: TGTGCCAGCACGGCGCCTCAGGGGCTCTACGAGCAGTACTTC. Amino acids: CASTAPQGLYEQYF.